One sample yielded the 24 T cell receptor beta chains listed below, sequenced in a study of T-cell memory formation after mild COVID-19. TCRdb re-called the 5' RACE reads through MiXCR, storing one row per CDR3 protein. The sample includes 15,000 to 20,000 distinct CDR3 sequences, around 20% of them seen just once. Sequenced material: PBMCs or a T cell subset sorted from them (not recorded which). The origin of the receptors is a young man who had mild COVID-19 (a few samples of this study predate the infection). Cell type and time point are not known.

This clonotype was recorded many times. This chain links TRBV20-1 with TRBJ2-1; possible D gene TRBD2, 6 bases. Trimming removed 3 bases at V and 0 bases at J, with 9 bases between. The germline V gene encodes CDR1 DFQATT and CDR2 SNEGSKA (reference sequence). There are 14 residues in the CDR3. The CDR3 spells CSASPGSSYNEQFF. The CDR3 nucleotides are TGCAGTGCTAGCCCCGGGAGCTCCTACAATGAGCAGTTCTTC.

There are many counts of this clonotype. J is TRBJ1-2 and V is TRBV4-1; no clear D gene. Trimming pared 0 bases from V and 7 bases from J, leaving 15 bases between. Germline V gives CDR1 MGHRA, CDR2 YSYEKL. The CDR3 runs to 15 residues. The CDR3 protein is CASSQDLPGSGGYTF. CDR3 bases: TGCGCCAGCAGCCAAGATCTCCCCGGGTCGGGTGGCTACACCTTC.

The sample holds one count of this clonotype. J is TRBJ2-7 and V is TRBV6-5; D possibly corresponds to TRBD2 (5 bases). Germline V gene sequence: CDR1 MNHEY, CDR2 SVGAGI. Trimming stripped 5 bases from V and 0 bases from J, with 14 bases between. This CDR3 region has 15 residues. The DNA of the CDR3 is TGTGCCAGCAGTGAACTAGGCGAGAGCTCCTACGAGCAGTACTTC. Its protein is CASSELGESSYEQYF.

J is TRBJ2-5 and V is TRBV7-2, with a weak D call TRBD1 (5 bases). Germline assignment: CDR1 SGHTA and CDR2 FQGNSA. CDR3 length equals 15 residues. Trimming took 5 bases from V and 1 from J, leaving 14 bases between them. CDR3: CASSLGAPIQETQYF. Written as DNA, the CDR3 is TGTGCCAGCAGCCTAGGGGCGCCCATCCAAGAGACCCAGTACTTC.

This clonotype was observed many times. V gene TRBV14 combines with J gene TRBJ1-2; 8 bases fit TRBD1. The CDR3 totals 13 residues. Unmatched junction bases numbered 1, after V lost 3 bases and J lost 4 bases. CDR1 SGHDN and CDR2 FVKESK come from the germline V gene. The DNA of the CDR3 is TGTGCCAGCAGCCATCAGGGGGCCTATGGCTACACCTTC. This sequence encodes CASSHQGAYGYTF.

This clonotype was picked up many times. The rearrangement links TRBV4-3 to TRBJ1-1; D gene uncertain. The CDR3 covers 16 residues. The V end lost 3 bases, the J end lost 3 bases, and 17 bases lay between the germline ends. The germline gives CDR1 LGHNA, CDR2 YSLEER. CDR3: CASSHDDWGSDTEAFF. CDR3 DNA sequence: TGCGCCAGCAGCCATGACGATTGGGGTTCGGACACTGAAGCTTTCTTT.

This clonotype has a count of ten or more. The J gene is TRBJ2-2, the V gene TRBV6-5; D ambiguous. The germline CDR1 and CDR2 sequences are MNHEY and SVGAGI. With 4 bases removed from V and 5 bases from J, the gap between germline ends came to 5 bases. The CDR3 has 12 amino acids. The DNA for the CDR3 is TGTGCCAGCAGTTTGTATACCGGGGAGCTGTTTTTT. Amino acid sequence: CASSLYTGELFF.

This clonotype was counted ten times or more. V and J are TRBV3-1 and TRBJ1-1, with no clear D. CDR3 length equals 12 residues. The V and J ends lost 1 base and 11 bases respectively, with 11 bases between them. CDR1 LGHDT and CDR2 YNNKEL come from the germline V gene (reference sequence). CDR3 region: CASSQGATGAFF. The CDR3 bases are TGTGCCAGCAGCCAAGGGGCAACCGGGGCTTTCTTT.

The table lists this clonotype with many counts. The rearrangement uses TRBV6-6 and TRBJ1-5; D is uncertain. Germline V gene sequence: CDR1 MNHNY, CDR2 SVGAGI (reference sequence). V was trimmed by 1 base and J by 0 bases, leaving 10 bases between them. The CDR3 is made up of 16 amino acids. The CDR3 protein is CASSYYQEYSNQPQHF. The CDR3 region has the DNA TGTGCCAGCAGTTACTACCAGGAGTATAGCAATCAGCCCCAGCATTTT.

There are a few counts of this clonotype. This chain joins TRBV18 and TRBJ1-5; no firm D call. Germline V lookup: CDR1 KGHSH, CDR2 LQKENI. The CDR3 has 12 residues. Trimming took 3 bases from V and 4 from J, leaving 4 bases between them. DNA for the CDR3: TGTGCCAGCTCACCCGGGAATCAGCCCCAGCATTTT. This encodes CASSPGNQPQHF.

This clonotype was counted at least ten times. The V call is TRBV5-4, the J call TRBJ1-1; D remains ambiguous. The germline CDR1 and CDR2 sequences are SGHNT and YYREEE (reference sequence). The CDR3 has 14 amino acids. V was cut by 0 bases and J by 2 bases, with 8 bases left in between. The CDR3 nucleotides read TGTGCCAGCAGCTTGGACGGGTTAAACACTGAAGCTTTCTTT. Translating gives CASSLDGLNTEAFF. The full variable domain, in which reference TRBV5-4 and TRBJ1-1 provide the parts outside the CDR3, is ETGVTQSPTHLIKTRGQQVTLRCSSQSGHNTVSWYQQALGQGPQFIFQYYREEENGRGNFPPRFSGLQFPNYSSELNVNALELDDSALYLCASSLDGLNTEAFFGQGTRLTVV.

The sample holds many counts of this clonotype. The chain has TRBV12-3 or TRBV12-4 and TRBJ1-1; 7 nucleotides line up with TRBD1. The CDR3 consists of 13 residues. V shed 7 bases and J 3 bases; nucleotides not matched to a gene: 5. CDR3 sequence (DNA): TGTGCCAGCAAGGACAGGTTCGACACTGAAGCTTTCTTT. It translates to CASKDRFDTEAFF.

This clonotype was seen many times. The chain links TRBV15 to TRBJ2-5; unclear D gene. The ends were cut back, 0 bases at V and 5 bases at J, with 4 bases in the middle. The CDR3 consists of 12 residues. CDR1 and CDR2 from the germline V gene are LNHNV and YYDKDF (reference sequence). The CDR3 DNA follows: TGTGCCACCAGCAGAGATTTGGAGACCCAGTACTTC. Translating gives CATSRDLETQYF.

A few counts support this clonotype. V gene TRBV4-2 combines with J gene TRBJ2-5, with 9 bases fitting TRBD2. Germline V gives CDR1 LGHNA, CDR2 YNFKEQ. V was clipped by 0 bases and J by 4 bases; unmatched bases: 6. This CDR3 is built from 16 residues. CDR3 DNA sequence: TGTGCCAGCAGCCAAGAGGCGGGAGGGCCCCCAGAGACCCAGTACTTC. This encodes CASSQEAGGPPETQYF.

This clonotype was picked up many times. J is TRBJ2-3 and V is TRBV29-1; D tentatively reads TRBD1 or TRBD2 (5 bases each). V shed 2 bases and J shed 0 bases, with 27 bases lying between them. Germline CDR1 is SQVTM and CDR2 is ANQGSEA. There are 20 residues in the CDR3. The DNA of the CDR3 is TGCAGCGTTGAACCCACTACCGGGGCATGGGTGTTTGCTAGCACAGATACGCAGTATTTT. It specifies CSVEPTTGAWVFASTDTQYF.

This clonotype was seen a few times. J is TRBJ2-7 and V is TRBV6-5, with 9 bases lining up with TRBD1. The germline V gene has CDR1 MNHEY and CDR2 SVGAGI. The CDR3 is 15 amino acids. V was pared by 6 bases and J by 1 base, with 7 bases of the junction left unmatched. CDR3 sequence: CASSRGTGPSYEQYV. The CDR3 DNA is TGTGCCAGCAGCCGGGGGACAGGGCCTTCCTACGAGCAGTACGTC.

The CDR3: CASSRDRAPPDTQYF. For the CDR3, the DNA is TGTGCCAGCAGCCGGGACAGGGCCCCCCCAGATACGCAGTATTTT. V usage is TRBV5-4 and J usage is TRBJ2-3; TRBD1 agrees at 9 bases. After removal of 4 bases from V and 4 bases from J, the junction contained 7 bases not matched to a gene. Germline values: CDR1 SGHNT, CDR2 YYREEE (reference sequence). This CDR3 is built from 15 residues.

This clonotype was counted many times. The V call is TRBV19, the J call TRBJ1-3, with 7 bases fitting TRBD1. V lost 11 bases to trimming and J lost 5 bases; unmatched junction nucleotides: 6. Germline V CDR1 and CDR2: LNHDA, SQIVND (reference sequence). The CDR3 contains 12 residues. Here the CDR3 DNA reads TGTGCCGCTAGGGACAGCAGAAACACCATATATTTT. Amino acid sequence: CAARDSRNTIYF.

In this sample, this clonotype turned up many times. V gene TRBV12-3 or TRBV12-4 combines with J gene TRBJ1-5; no clear D gene. Deletions cut 4 bases from V and 10 bases from J, with 8 bases between. The CDR3 runs 11 residues. The DNA for the CDR3 is TGTGCCAGCAGTTCCCCGTCTCCCCAGCATTTT. Translating gives CASSSPSPQHF.

This clonotype has a count of ten or more. The chain carries TRBV7-9 and TRBJ2-7; D uncertain. Germline lookup yields CDR1 SEHNR and CDR2 FQNEAQ (reference sequence). V dropped 0 bases and J dropped 2 bases, with 5 bases sitting between them. This CDR3 has 13 residues. DNA for the CDR3: TGTGCCAGCAGCTTAGCCCATCCCTACGAGCAGTACTTC. Translation: CASSLAHPYEQYF.

In this sample, this clonotype turned up many times. The J gene is TRBJ2-7, the V gene TRBV3-1; TRBD1 matches at 11 bases. V lost 3 bases to trimming and J lost 6 bases; unmatched junction nucleotides: 13. The CDR3 is made up of 17 amino acids. The V gene's germline CDR1 is LGHDT and CDR2 YNNKEL (reference sequence). The CDR3 DNA follows: TGTGCCAGCAGCCAGGATGGACAGGGGGCCTTCGAATTCGAGCAGTACTTC. Translation: CASSQDGQGAFEFEQYF.

To note about this clonotype: Germline is not matched at one junction end, which may reflect a read error. V and J are TRBV7-7 and TRBJ2-5; D is perhaps TRBD1 or TRBD2 (5 bases each). The CDR3 contains 13 residues. Germline V gene lookup returns CDR1 SSHAT and CDR2 FNYEAQ (reference sequence). The CDR3 region is CASSSGRPETQYF. The CDR3 DNA reads TGTGCTAGCAGTTCGGGACGGCCAGAGACCCAGTACTTC.

This chain links TRBV5-5 with TRBJ2-7; maybe TRBD1 (5 bases). Germline lookup yields CDR1 SGHKS and CDR2 YYEKEE (reference sequence). The V and J ends lost 4 bases and 4 bases respectively, with 12 bases between them. The length of the CDR3 is 13 residues. The CDR3 DNA reads as TGTGCCAGCAGCCTCCAGGGTTTTTACGAGCAGTACTTC. Translating it yields CASSLQGFYEQYF.

At least ten counts were recorded for this clonotype. The rearrangement links TRBV20-1 to TRBJ1-2; possible D gene TRBD1, 5 bases. Germline V gene lookup returns CDR1 DFQATT and CDR2 SNEGSKA (reference sequence). The CDR3 contains 12 residues. The V end was cut by 3 bases, the J end by 2 bases, with 7 bases between. CDR3 sequence: CSARGENYGYTF. CDR3 DNA sequence: TGCAGTGCTAGGGGGGAGAACTATGGCTACACCTTC.